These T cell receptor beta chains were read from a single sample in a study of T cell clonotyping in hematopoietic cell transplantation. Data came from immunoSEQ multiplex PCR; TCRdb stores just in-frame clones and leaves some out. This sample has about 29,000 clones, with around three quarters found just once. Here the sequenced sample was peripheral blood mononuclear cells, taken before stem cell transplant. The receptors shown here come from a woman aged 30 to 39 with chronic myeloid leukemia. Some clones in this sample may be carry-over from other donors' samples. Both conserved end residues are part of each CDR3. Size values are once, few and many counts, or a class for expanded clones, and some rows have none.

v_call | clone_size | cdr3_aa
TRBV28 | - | CASSQRTLAGDETQYF
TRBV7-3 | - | CASSPTLRQGLFF
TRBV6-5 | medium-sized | CASRSGFYSGNTIYF
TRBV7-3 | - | CASSLSQGSDTQYF
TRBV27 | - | CASSLRQINEKLFF
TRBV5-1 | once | CASSPLAGGSNEQFF
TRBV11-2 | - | CASSLERGSYEQYF
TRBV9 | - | CASSVDIQRYNEQFF
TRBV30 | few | CAWSVLDSSDLDTQYF
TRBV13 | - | CASSLIGGSYEQYF
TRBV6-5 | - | CASSYLPQGIYGYTF
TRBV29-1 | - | CSVSQATGNTIYF
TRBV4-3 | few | CASSHSGKGEQYF
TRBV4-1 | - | CASSPLVGETQYF
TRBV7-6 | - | CASSPGTGTHARSSYNSPLHF
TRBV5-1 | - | CASSLGLEETQYF
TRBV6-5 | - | CASSYSVRVGELFF
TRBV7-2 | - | CASSWTGLYTQYF
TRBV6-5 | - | CASSSLRGPQPQHF
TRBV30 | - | CAWSVQGLAFLGYTF
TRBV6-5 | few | CASSFFQTQYF
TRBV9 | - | CASSMTAYGYTF
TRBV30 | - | CAWSSSGANVLTF
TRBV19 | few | CASSITGDSPLHF
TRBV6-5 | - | CASSLPGEGRPYTF
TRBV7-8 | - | CASSLAGFNEFF
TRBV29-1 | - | CSVEIDRGYEQYF
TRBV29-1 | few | CSVAGRTGANVLTF
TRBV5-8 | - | CASSHGAGGVNEQFF
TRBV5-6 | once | CASSLFPGGYTF
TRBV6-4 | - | CASSRDTLNTEAFF
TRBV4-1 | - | CASSQTTGSGNTIYF
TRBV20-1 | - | CSARRGGGYTF
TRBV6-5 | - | CASSQTQGSQPQHF
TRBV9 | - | CASSPTMQGVNSPLHF
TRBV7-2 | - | CASSFGTTILGYTF
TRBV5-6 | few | CASSIPGTNYGYTF
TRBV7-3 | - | CASSLRPVADTEAFF
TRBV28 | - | CASHQAGRNTEAFF
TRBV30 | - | CAWSFRGGNQPQHF
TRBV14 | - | CASSQSVSFTEAFF
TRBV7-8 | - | CASSFSRTDTQYF
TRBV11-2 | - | CASSAGRSYNSPLHF
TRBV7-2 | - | CASSFSWEETQYF
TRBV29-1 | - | CSAMTGKNTEAFF
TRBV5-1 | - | CASSLATGNTEAFF
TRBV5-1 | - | CASSYNSGGVTYEQYF
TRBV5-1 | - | CASSSGLPGQDYEQYF
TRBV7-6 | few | CASSPTGVTGELFF
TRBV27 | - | CASSLDTAYEQYF
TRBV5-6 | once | CASSGQGGETQYF
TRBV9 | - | CASSVGGNSPLHF
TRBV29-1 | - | CSVGAPTGLNYGYTF
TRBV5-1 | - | CASSFIGNTEAFF
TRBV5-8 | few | CASSYGQGGNSPPHF
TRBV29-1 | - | CSVERQGGTEAFF
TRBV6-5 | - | CASRESWALTHTQYF
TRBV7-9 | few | CASSQQGPDTQYF
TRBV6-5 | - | CASSYSPQNYGYTF